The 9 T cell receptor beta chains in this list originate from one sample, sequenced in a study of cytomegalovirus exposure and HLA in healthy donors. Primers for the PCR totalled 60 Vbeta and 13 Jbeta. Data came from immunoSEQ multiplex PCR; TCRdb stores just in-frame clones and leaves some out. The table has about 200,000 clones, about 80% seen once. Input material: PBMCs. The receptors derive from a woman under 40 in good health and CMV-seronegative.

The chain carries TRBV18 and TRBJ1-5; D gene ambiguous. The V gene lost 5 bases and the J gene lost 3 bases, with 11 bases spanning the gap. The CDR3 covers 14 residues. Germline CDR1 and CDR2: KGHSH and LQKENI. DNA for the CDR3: TGTGCCAGCTCAACAGCGGGGTACAATCAGCCCCAGCATTTT. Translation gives CASSTAGYNQPQHF.

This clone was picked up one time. CDR3 region: CAISESTRGSPQFF. The DNA of the CDR3 is TGTGCCATCAGTGAGTCGACTCGAGGCAGTCCTCAGTTCTTC. The chain links TRBV10-3 to TRBJ2-1; unclear D gene. The CDR3 spans 14 residues. The ends were cut back, 0 bases at V and 13 bases at J, with 16 bases in the middle. The germline V gene encodes CDR1 ENHRY and CDR2 SYGVKD.

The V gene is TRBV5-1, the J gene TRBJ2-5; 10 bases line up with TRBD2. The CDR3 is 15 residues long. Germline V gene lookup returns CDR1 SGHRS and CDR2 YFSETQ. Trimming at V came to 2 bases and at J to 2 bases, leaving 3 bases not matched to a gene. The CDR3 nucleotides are TGCGCCAGCAGCTTCGGAGCGGGGGGGCAAGAGACCCAGTACTTC. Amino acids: CASSFGAGGQETQYF.

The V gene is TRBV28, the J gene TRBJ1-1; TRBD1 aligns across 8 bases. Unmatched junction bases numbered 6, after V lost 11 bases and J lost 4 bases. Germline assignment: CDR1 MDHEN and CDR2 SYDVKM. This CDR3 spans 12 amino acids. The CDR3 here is CAARQGSTEAFF. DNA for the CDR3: TGTGCCGCGAGACAGGGGAGCACTGAAGCTTTCTTT.

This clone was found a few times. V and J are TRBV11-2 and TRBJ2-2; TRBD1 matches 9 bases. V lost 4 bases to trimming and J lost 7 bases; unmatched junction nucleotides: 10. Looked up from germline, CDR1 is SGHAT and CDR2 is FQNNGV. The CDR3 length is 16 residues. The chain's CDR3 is CASSSSGYRGRGELFF. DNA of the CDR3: TGTGCCAGCAGCTCTAGTGGGTACAGGGGGCGCGGGGAGCTGTTTTTT.

CDR3 DNA sequence: TGTGCCAGCAAAGGGGCAGGGGCGTTTTCCGGGGAGCTGTTTTTT. This translates into CASKGAGAFSGELFF. The chain links TRBV6-1 to TRBJ2-2; D is possibly TRBD1 (6 bases). This CDR3 region has 15 residues. Deletions cut 7 bases from V and 6 bases from J, with 18 bases between. Looked up from germline, CDR1 is MNHNS and CDR2 is SASEGT.

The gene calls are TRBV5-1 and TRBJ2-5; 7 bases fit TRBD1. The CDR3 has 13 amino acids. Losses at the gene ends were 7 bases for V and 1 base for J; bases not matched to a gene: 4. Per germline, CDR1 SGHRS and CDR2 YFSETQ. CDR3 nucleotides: TGCGCCAGCCGGACAGGAACCCAAGAGACCCAGTACTTC. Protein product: CASRTGTQETQYF.

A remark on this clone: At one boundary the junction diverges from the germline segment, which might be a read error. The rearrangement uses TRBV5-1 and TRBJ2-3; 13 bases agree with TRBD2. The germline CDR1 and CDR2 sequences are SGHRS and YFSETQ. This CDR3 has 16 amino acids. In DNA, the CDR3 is TGCGCCAGCAGCCCGACTAGCGGGGGGCCCACAGATATGCAGTATTTT. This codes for CASSPTSGGPTDMQYF. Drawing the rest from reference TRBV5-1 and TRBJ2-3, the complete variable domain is KAGVTQTPRYLIKTRGQQVTLSCSPISGHRSVSWYQQTPGQGLQFLFEYFSETQRNKGNFPGRFSGRQFSNSRSEMNVSTLELGDSALYLCASSPTSGGPTDMQYFGPGTRLTVL.

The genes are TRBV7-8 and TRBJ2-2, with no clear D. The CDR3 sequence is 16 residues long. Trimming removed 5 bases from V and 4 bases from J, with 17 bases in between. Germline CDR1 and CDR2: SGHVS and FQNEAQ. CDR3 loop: CASSPKDSRLTGELFF. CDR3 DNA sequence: TGTGCCAGCAGCCCAAAGGATAGCAGACTCACCGGGGAGCTGTTTTTT.